This T cell receptor (beta chain) was sequenced for a study of control samples from healthy donors and cancer patients. This CDR3 spans 13 amino acids. Trimming left V 4 bases short and J 4 bases short, with 10 bases between. TCRdb's table, derived via immunoSEQ multiplex PCR, lists solely in-frame clones and lacks some. The sample includes roughly 120,000 clones, around 96% of them seen just once. This receptor was identified in a man younger than 45 in good health. Source material: blood. This chain uses TRBV12-3 or TRBV12-4 with TRBJ1-2; perhaps TRBD1 as D (5 bases). CDR3 in DNA: TGTGCCAGCAGTTCCGGGACGTTCTATGGCTACACCTTC. Amino acids: CASSSGTFYGYTF.